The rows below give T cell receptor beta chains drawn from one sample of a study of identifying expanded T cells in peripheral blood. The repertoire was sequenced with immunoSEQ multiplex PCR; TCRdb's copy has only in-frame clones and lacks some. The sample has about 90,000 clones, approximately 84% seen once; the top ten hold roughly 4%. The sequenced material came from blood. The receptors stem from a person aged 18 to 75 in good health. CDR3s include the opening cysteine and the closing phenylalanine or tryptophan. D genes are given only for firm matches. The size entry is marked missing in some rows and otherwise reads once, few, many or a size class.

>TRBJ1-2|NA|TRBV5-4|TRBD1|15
TGTGCCAGCAGCTTGTGGAGGGGGCTGAACTATGGCTACACCTTC
CASSLWRGLNYGYTF
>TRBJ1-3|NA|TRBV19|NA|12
TGTGCCAGTAGTACGTCAGAGAACACCATATATTTT
CASSTSENTIYF
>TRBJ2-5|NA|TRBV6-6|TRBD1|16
TGTGCCAGCAGGGGGGGGACAGGGGAGTGGTACGAGACCCAGTACTTC
CASRGGTGEWYETQYF
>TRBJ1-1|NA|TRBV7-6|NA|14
TGTGCCAGCAGCTTAGTGTCAGGGAACACTGAAGCTTTCTTT
CASSLVSGNTEAFF
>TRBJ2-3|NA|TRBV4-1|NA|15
TGCGCCAGCAGCCAGCTTCTAGCTAGCACAGATACGCAGTATTTT
CASSQLLASTDTQYF
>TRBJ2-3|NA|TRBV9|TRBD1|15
TGTGCCAGCAGCTTCCGACAGGGTAGGACAGATACGCAGTATTTT
CASSFRQGRTDTQYF
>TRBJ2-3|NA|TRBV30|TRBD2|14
TGTGCCTGGGAATCTAGCGGGCGGAAAGATACGCAGTATTTT
CAWESSGRKDTQYF
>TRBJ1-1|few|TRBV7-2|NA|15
TGTGCCAGCAGCAGGAGGGGTCTAGTGAACACTGAAGCTTTCTTT
CASSRRGLVNTEAFF
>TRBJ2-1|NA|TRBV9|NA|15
TGTGCCAGCAGCGTAGAATTCCGGGGGAGGAGTGAGCAGTTCTTC
CASSVEFRGRSEQFF
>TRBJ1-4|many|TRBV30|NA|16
TGTGCCTGGAGTGTCGGACAGTGGACAACGAATGAAAAACTGTTTTTT
CAWSVGQWTTNEKLFF
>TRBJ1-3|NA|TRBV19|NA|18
TGTGCCAGTTTTCCGGGAAGCACGTTTCTAGCCACCGGAAACACCATATATTTT
CASFPGSTFLATGNTIYF
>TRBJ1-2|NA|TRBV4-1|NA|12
TGCGCCAGCAGCCCGGGAGAGACCGGTGCCACCTTC
CASSPGETGATF
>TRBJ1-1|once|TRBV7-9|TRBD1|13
TGTGCCAGCAGCTCCCGACAGGGGACTGAAGCTTTCTTT
CASSSRQGTEAFF
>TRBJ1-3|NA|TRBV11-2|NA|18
TGTGCCAGCAGCTTTATAATGACAGGCCTGCTCTCTGGAAACACCATATATTTT
CASSFIMTGLLSGNTIYF
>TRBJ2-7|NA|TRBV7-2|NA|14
TGTGCCAGCAGCTTTTTGGGGATGGATGGCGAGCAGTACTTC
CASSFLGMDGEQYF
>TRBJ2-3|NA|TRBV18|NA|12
TGTGCCAGCTCACCGTTGGTAGATACGCAGTATTTT
CASSPLVDTQYF
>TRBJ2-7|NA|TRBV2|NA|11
TGTGCCAGCAGCTATGCGGGGTGGCAGTACTTC
CASSYAGWQYF
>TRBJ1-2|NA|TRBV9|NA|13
TGTGCCAGCAGCGTAGATTCGGGTGGTGGCTACACCTTC
CASSVDSGGGYTF
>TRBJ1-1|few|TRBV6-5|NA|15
TGTGCCAGCAGTTACTCGCCGGCTTTGGGCACTGAAGCTTTCTTT
CASSYSPALGTEAFF
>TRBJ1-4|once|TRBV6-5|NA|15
TGTGCCAGCAGTTACTCACCAGTCGGAAATGAAAAACTGTTTTTT
CASSYSPVGNEKLFF
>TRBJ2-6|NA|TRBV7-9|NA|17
TGTGCCAGCAGCCGGGACAGCGGGTTTGTTGGGGCCAACGTCCTGACTTTC
CASSRDSGFVGANVLTF
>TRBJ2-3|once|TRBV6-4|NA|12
TGTGCCAGCGGGGGGCGCACAGATACGCAGTATTTT
CASGGRTDTQYF
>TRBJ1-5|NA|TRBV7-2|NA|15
TGTGCCAGCAGCGCCACCTTGAGCGGCAATCAGCCCCAGCATTTT
CASSATLSGNQPQHF
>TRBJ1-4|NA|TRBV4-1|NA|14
TGCGCCAGCAGCCAACCCGGGTCAAGTGAAAAACTGTTTTTT
CASSQPGSSEKLFF
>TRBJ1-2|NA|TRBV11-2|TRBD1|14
TGTGCCAGCAGCTTGAGGCAGGGGGCTGGAGGCTACACCTTC
CASSLRQGAGGYTF
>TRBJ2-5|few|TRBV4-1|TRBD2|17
TGCGCCAGCAGCCAAGCCCCCAGCGGGGGGAGTGGAGAGACCCAGTACTTC
CASSQAPSGGSGETQYF
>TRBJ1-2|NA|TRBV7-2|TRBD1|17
TGTGCCAGCAGCCTGATACGGACAGGGGACTCCAACTATGGCTACACCTTC
CASSLIRTGDSNYGYTF
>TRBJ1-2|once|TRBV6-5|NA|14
TGTGCCAGCACAAACAGGGCACCAGGCTATGGCTACACCTTC
CASTNRAPGYGYTF
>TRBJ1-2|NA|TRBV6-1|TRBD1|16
TGTGCCAGCAGTGAAGCTCTTTGGGACAGCGTCTATGGCTACACCTTC
CASSEALWDSVYGYTF
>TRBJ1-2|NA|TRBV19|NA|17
TGTGCCAGTAGTCGTGGACCCGACCAACTTGGGGGCTATGGCTACACCTTC
CASSRGPDQLGGYGYTF
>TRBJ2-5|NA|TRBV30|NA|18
TGTGCCTGGAGTGTATGGCATGCCCGCCCCGGGCAATCAGAGACCCAGTACTTC
CAWSVWHARPGQSETQYF
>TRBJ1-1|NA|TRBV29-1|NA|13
TGCAGCTTTACTGAGGCGCTGAACACTGAAGCTTTCTTT
CSFTEALNTEAFF
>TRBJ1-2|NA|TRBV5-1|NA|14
TGCGCCAGCAGCTTGGCTGATCCTAACTATGGCTACACCTTC
CASSLADPNYGYTF
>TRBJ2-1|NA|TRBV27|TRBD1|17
TGTGCCAGCAGTTCCCTGACCACAGGGGGCTCCTACAATGAGCAGTTCTTC
CASSSLTTGGSYNEQFF
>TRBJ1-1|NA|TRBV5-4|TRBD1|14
TGTGCCAGCAGCCTGGACAGGGCGAACACTGAAGCTTTCTTT
CASSLDRANTEAFF
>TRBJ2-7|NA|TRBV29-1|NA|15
TGCAGCGTAGTCCCTCAGGCAGGGACAACCTACGAGCAGTACTTC
CSVVPQAGTTYEQYF
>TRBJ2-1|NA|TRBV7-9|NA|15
TGTGCCAGCAGCTTATCCGGGAGCTCCTACAATGAGCAGTTCTTC
CASSLSGSSYNEQFF
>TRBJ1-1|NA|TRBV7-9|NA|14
TGTGCCAGCAGCTTAGTAGAACAGGGCACTGAAGCTTTCTTT
CASSLVEQGTEAFF
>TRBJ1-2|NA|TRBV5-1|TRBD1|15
TGCGCCAGCAGAAAAGGGACAGACCTTCCCTATGGCTACACCTTC
CASRKGTDLPYGYTF
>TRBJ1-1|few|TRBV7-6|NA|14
TGTGCCAGCAGCTTAGTTACAGGGAACACTGAAGCTTTCTTT
CASSLVTGNTEAFF
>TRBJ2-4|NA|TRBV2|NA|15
TGTGCCAGCAGTGATCTGGGGTTAACCAAAAACATTCAGTACTTC
CASSDLGLTKNIQYF
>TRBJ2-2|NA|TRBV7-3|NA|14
TGTGCCAGCAGCTTCTCGGGAGCCACCGGGGAGCTGTTTTTT
CASSFSGATGELFF
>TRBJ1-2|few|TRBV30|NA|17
TGTGCCTGGAGTGTAGTTCGGGATTACTACGCTAACTATGGCTACACCTTC
CAWSVVRDYYANYGYTF
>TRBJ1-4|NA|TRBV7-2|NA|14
TGTGCCAGCAGCCAAGGACTGAGTAATGAAAAACTGTTTTTT
CASSQGLSNEKLFF
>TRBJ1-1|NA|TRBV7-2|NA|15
TGTGCCAGCAGCGTAGAAGATTTTGGGGGGACTGAAGCTTTCTTT
CASSVEDFGGTEAFF
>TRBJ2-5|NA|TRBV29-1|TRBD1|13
TGCAGCGTCGGCCCGGGACAGCAAGAGACCCAGTACTTC
CSVGPGQQETQYF
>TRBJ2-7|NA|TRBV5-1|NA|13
TGCGCCAGCAGCCCGACCGGGGTCTACGAGCAGTACTTC
CASSPTGVYEQYF
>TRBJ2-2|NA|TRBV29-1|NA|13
TGCAGCGTTGGGACGCGGGTTACCGGGGAGCTGTTTTTT
CSVGTRVTGELFF
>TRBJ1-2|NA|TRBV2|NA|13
TGTGCCAGCAGCCCAGAGAGGGGAGGAGGCTACACCTTC
CASSPERGGGYTF